Following are 3 T cell receptor beta chains from one sample sequenced in a study of blood T cell repertoires in COVID-19. Assay: immunoSEQ multiplex PCR; the TCRdb copy retains only in-frame clones and omits some. The sample holds approximately 140,000 clones, over 65% seen once. The specimen sequenced was peripheral blood. These receptors were collected from a man between 65 and 85 years old with acute or convalescent COVID-19.

The chain carries TRBV24-1 and TRBJ2-1; 8 positions agree with TRBD1. V lost 3 bases and J lost 3; bases outside the gene matches: 3. CDR1 is KGHDR, CDR2 SFDVKD, per germline. CDR3 length: 15 amino acids. CDR3 residues: CATSDNRGYYNEQFF. The CDR3, as DNA: TGTGCCACCAGTGATAACAGGGGGTACTACAATGAGCAGTTCTTC.

The chain employs TRBV5-6 and TRBJ2-5; possible D gene TRBD2, 5 bases. The length of the CDR3 is 14 residues. The germline V and J ends were trimmed by 1 base and 5 bases, with 12 bases remaining between them. CDR1 and CDR2 from the germline V gene are SGHDT and YYEEEE. CDR3 residues: CASSLTAGAETQYF. Here the CDR3 DNA reads TGTGCCAGCAGCTTGACGGCGGGTGCTGAGACCCAGTACTTC.

The chain links TRBV2 to TRBJ1-2; TRBD1 aligns across 8 bases. Trimming at V came to 8 bases and at J to 4 bases, leaving 6 bases not matched to a gene. Germline V gives CDR1 SNHLY, CDR2 FYNNEI. The length of the CDR3 is 13 residues. The CDR3, as DNA: TGTGCCAGCCAGCGGGACAGGTCCTATGGCTACACCTTC. As protein: CASQRDRSYGYTF.